This T cell receptor (beta chain) was sequenced in a study of a mutant IDH1 vaccine in newly diagnosed glioma (TCRdb year 2021). For the wider study: In the chemotherapy-containing groups, vaccination started alongside temozolomide cycles, whereas in patients who had radiotherapy alone it started 4-6 weeks after radiotherapy. The approximately 30 treated patients were around 62% male and about 40% female, with a mean age of about 38 years. Prior to enrollment, patients had been given standard therapy consisting of radiotherapy alone, temozolomide alone, or radiochemotherapy with temozolomide, with the combination given to most patients. The week-35 safety follow-up took place at visit V12, and the week-47 end of study took place at visit V13. Peripheral blood was drawn at six visits: V03 (baseline), V05, V07, V10, V12 and V13. Longitudinal TCRB deep sequencing was performed for about two dozen treated patients wherever samples were available for exploratory analyses. Here is what the overall study found, with its caveats: No apparent relationship was observed between pseudoprogression and alterations in the top peripheral T cell clonotypes detected by TCRB sequencing. Selection of PBMC samples for TCRB deep sequencing was based on availability. According to the authors, sample limitations meant that analyses of patient blood samples could not be reproduced. Across multiple MHC alleles, vaccine-induced immune responses were seen in 85% to 95% of patients.

For this clone: Its binding antigen is unknown. No base quality values were provided; no much bigger clone lies one nucleotide off.

Receptors were amplified or captured by the immunoSEQ multiplex PCR assay. The hsTCRB Kit was used according to the manufacturer's protocol to amplify rearranged TCR beta chain sequences. TCRB libraries were sequenced on an Illumina MiSeq. The study's own analysis went as follows. The proprietary platform of the kit vendor was used for demultiplexing, trimming and gene mapping. In TCRdb, the immuneACCESS table is reduced to in-frame sequences with V and J assigned. These tables do not hold every clone; where another copy was compared, an unresolved V gene accounts for under half, and the others remain unexplained. Clone size and the V and J calls come from that table; the DNA yielded D and trimming. In this sample the table shows 30,000 to 40,000 clones, over 75% of which occur a single time. Jointly, the top ten make up 4.5% to 5.5% of the sample. Deletion took 3 bases off V and 5 bases off J, with a span of 13 bases between the germline ends. CDR1 and CDR2 are read off the germline V gene (reference sequence) as LNHDA and SQIVND. Spanning cysteine to phenylalanine, the CDR3 consists of 15 amino acids. The CDR3 DNA has 45 bases and is translated from base 1.

The sample's time point label, decoded: week 47, end of study. A 20-mer mutant IDH1 peptide at 300 micrograms in Montanide made up each vaccine dose, which was injected subcutaneously together with topical imiquimod. Patients were given eight vaccinations, in weeks 1, 3, 5, 7, 11, 15, 19 and 23, which matched visits V03 through V10. Donors had newly diagnosed WHO grade 3 or 4 IDH1-mutant astrocytomas with loss of nuclear ATRX. The samples were drawn from NOA16, a multicentre, single-arm, open-label phase I trial in Germany that tested a mutant IDH1 peptide vaccine in humans for the first time. Genomic DNA for TCRB sequencing was extracted from EDTA blood using the DNeasy Blood and Tissue Kit.

Sequencing used PBMCs, obtained from a glioma patient whose treatment included an IDH1 peptide vaccine. The sequence links TRBV19 to TRBJ2-2; TRBD2 might be the D gene, on 6 matching bases. The receptor comes from a woman in her 40s with glioma. The CDR3 in this case is CASSMTGVLTGELFF. The sequenced DNA: TGTGCCAGTAGTATGACGGGGGTCCTTACCGGGGAGCTGTTTTTT.